This TCR beta chain was identified in a study of T cells in Graves' hyperthyroidism and ophthalmopathy. Pregnant or lactating patients were excluded, as were those with uncontrolled infection or other autoimmune disease. CDR3 length equals 14 residues. The V segment lost 8 bases and the J segment 4 bases; nucleotides outside the gene matches: 10. This clonotype was counted many times. What it binds is not known. Authors of the study amplified TCR beta CDR3 regions from RNA transcripts. The HTBI primer set was used in a first-round RT-PCR of the TCR CDR3. TCRdb used MiXCR to reprocess the multiplex PCR reads, holding one entry per CDR3 protein. The sample includes over 350,000 distinct CDR3 sequences, around an eighth of them seen just once. Study-wide results and caveats: Ophthalmopathy was identified by the model a median roughly six months ahead of onset.

V is TRBV12-3 or TRBV12-4 and J is TRBJ2-7; 8 nucleotides agree with TRBD1. Sequencing was carried out using blood. The TCR originated in a man aged 50 or older with Graves' ophthalmopathy. The CDR3 DNA follows: TGTGCCAGCTTGAAGCAGGGGGCGCAATACGAGCAGTACTTC. This codes for CASLKQGAQYEQYF.